This is a list of T cell receptor beta chains from one sample in a study of cytomegalovirus exposure and HLA in healthy donors. The data were produced by immunoSEQ multiplex PCR, yet TCRdb's version contains in-frame clones alone and is incomplete. The table has roughly 120,000 clones, around 80% seen once. The specimen sequenced was PBMCs. The receptors were sampled from a man younger than 40 in good health and CMV-seropositive. Each CDR3 is given with its conserved first and last residue. A D gene is named only where the DNA matches it firmly. Clone size is given for some rows only: seen once, a few or many times, or a class if the clone is expanded.

abundance,j_gene,v_gene,d_gene,CDR3nt,CDR3aa
.,TRBJ2-3,TRBV7-9,.,TGTTCCAGCAGCTTATCGGGGTATACGCAGTATTTT,CSSSLSGYTQYF
.,TRBJ1-2,TRBV7-8,.,TGTGCCAGCAGCTTAGCGGGGGCTACTCCATCGACCACAAGGAACTATGGCTACACCTTC,CASSLAGATPSTTRNYGYTF
.,TRBJ1-1,TRBV6-5,TRBD1,TGTGCCAGCAGTTACTCACCGGGACAGGGAACCACTGAAGCTTTCTTT,CASSYSPGQGTTEAFF
many,TRBJ2-6,TRBV15,.,TGTGCCACCAGCACCAAAGCAGGCTCTGGGGCCAACGTCCTGACTTTC,CATSTKAGSGANVLTF
.,TRBJ1-2,TRBV27,.,TGTGCCAGCAGATTAGGAGTCGGGGTCAGCGATGGCTACACCTTC,CASRLGVGVSDGYTF
once,TRBJ2-1,TRBV7-2,.,TGTGCCAGCAGCTTAGCTGTCGGGGTCCACAATGAGCAGTTCTTC,CASSLAVGVHNEQFF
.,TRBJ1-2,TRBV7-9,.,TGTGCCAGCAGCCAAGACAGGCCGCTAGGAAATGGCTACACCTTC,CASSQDRPLGNGYTF
.,TRBJ1-2,TRBV19,.,TGTGCCAGTAGCCAGGCCAGCTATGGCTACACCTTC,CASSQASYGYTF
.,TRBJ2-1,TRBV11-2,TRBD2,TGTGCCAGCAACTCGGTCACTAGCGGGAAGGGGTATGAGCAGTTCTTC,CASNSVTSGKGYEQFF
once,TRBJ2-2,TRBV5-1,.,TGCGCCAGCAGCTTGGTTGTTAGCGGGGAGCTGTTTTTT,CASSLVVSGELFF
.,TRBJ2-1,TRBV7-9,TRBD2,TGTGCCAGCCGCGTCGGGGGGAGCGGGTACAATGAGCAGTTCTTC,CASRVGGSGYNEQFF
.,TRBJ1-2,TRBV7-9,.,TGTGCCAGCAGCGTCAACAGGTGGAACTATGGCTACACCTTC,CASSVNRWNYGYTF
.,TRBJ2-3,TRBV29-1,.,TGCAGCGTCCTACAGGGTCCAGATACGCAGTATTTT,CSVLQGPDTQYF
once,TRBJ1-3,TRBV5-1,.,TGCGCCAGCAGTGAGTTGAGCTCTGGAAACACCATATATTTT,CASSELSSGNTIYF
once,TRBJ1-6,TRBV5-1,.,TGCGCCAGCAGCTTGGCCGCAGGGGAGTATAATTCACCCCTCCACTTT,CASSLAAGEYNSPLHF
.,TRBJ2-1,TRBV7-6,TRBD2,TGTGCCAGCAGCTTAAGATCCCTTCAGGGACTAGCGGGAGTCTACAATGAGCAGTTCTTC,CASSLRSLQGLAGVYNEQFF
.,TRBJ2-3,TRBV27,.,TGTGCCACCCCCCGGGGATCTGCATGGGATACGCAGTATTTT,CATPRGSAWDTQYF
.,TRBJ2-5,TRBV7-2,.,TGTGCCAGCAGCTACAGGGAGAGGACCCAGTACTTC,CASSYRERTQYF
.,TRBJ2-7,TRBV18,TRBD1,TGTGCCAGCTCCTACGACAGGGTTGGAACCTACGAGCAGTACTTC,CASSYDRVGTYEQYF
.,TRBJ1-1,TRBV2,TRBD1,TGTGCCACCACAGGGGATATGAACACTGAAGCTTTCTTT,CATTGDMNTEAFF
.,TRBJ1-3,TRBV5-6,.,TGTGCCAGCAGCTTACAGGGCGGAAACACCATATATTTT,CASSLQGGNTIYF
once,TRBJ2-1,TRBV4-1,TRBD2,TGCGCCAGCAGCCCCGTGGCGGGACTAGCGTACAATGAGCAGTTCTTC,CASSPVAGLAYNEQFF
.,TRBJ2-5,TRBV9,.,TGTGCCAGCAGCTTAACATCAGGGTGGGTAGGGGAGACCCAGTACTTC,CASSLTSGWVGETQYF
.,TRBJ1-1,TRBV4-2,TRBD1,TGTGCCAGCAGCCACGGACAGGGAGGGGGGACTGAAGCTTTCTTT,CASSHGQGGGTEAFF
.,TRBJ1-2,TRBV7-9,.,TGTGCCAGCACCCTAGACCCGATGTCGGGCTACACCTTC,CASTLDPMSGYTF
.,TRBJ1-5,TRBV19,TRBD1,TGTGCCAGTAGTTTCCGGACAGGGGGCTATCAGCCCCAGCATTTT,CASSFRTGGYQPQHF
.,TRBJ1-1,TRBV5-1,TRBD1,TGCGCCAGCAGCCTCACAGCGGGACAGGGTGGAACTGAAGCTTTCTTT,CASSLTAGQGGTEAFF
.,TRBJ1-2,TRBV6-1,.,TGTGCCAGCAGCCTGACAGTCCATTCTAACTATGGCTACACCTTC,CASSLTVHSNYGYTF
.,TRBJ2-1,TRBV5-1,TRBD2,TGCGCCAGCAGCCCGAGGACTAGCGGGGGGATCAATGAGCAGTTCTTC,CASSPRTSGGINEQFF
few,TRBJ2-5,TRBV27,TRBD1,TGTGCCAGCATTGGTACCGACAGGGGCGACCAAGAGACCCAGTACTTC,CASIGTDRGDQETQYF
.,TRBJ2-1,TRBV19,.,TGTGCCAGTAGTATGGCCCGAGGGCTAGCACTCAATGAGCAGTTCTTC,CASSMARGLALNEQFF
few,TRBJ1-1,TRBV14,.,TGTGCCAGCAGCCAAGATTTCTTAGGACTCGGGAACACTGAAGCTTTCTTT,CASSQDFLGLGNTEAFF
once,TRBJ1-2,TRBV5-1,TRBD1,TGCGCCAGCAGCTTGGACGCTGGACAGGGGGATGGCTACACCTTT,CASSLDAGQGDGYTF
.,TRBJ2-3,TRBV27,TRBD2,TGTGCCAGCAGTCCCACTAGCGAAGATACGCAGTATTTT,CASSPTSEDTQYF
.,TRBJ2-3,TRBV5-1,.,TGCGCCAGCAGCTTGGCCCTAGCAAGCACAGATACGCAGTATTTT,CASSLALASTDTQYF
.,TRBJ1-5,TRBV19,TRBD1,TGTGCCAGTACCAGACAGGGGGGTTACAATCAGCCCCAGCATTTT,CASTRQGGYNQPQHF
.,TRBJ2-2,TRBV14,.,TGTGCCAGCAGCCGGTACGGGGTGAACACCGGGGAGCTGTTTTTT,CASSRYGVNTGELFF
.,TRBJ1-6,TRBV5-4,TRBD1,TGTGCCAGCAGCCCCCGGGACAGCGCTTCCTTAGGGACCCTCCACTTT,CASSPRDSASLGTLHF
.,TRBJ1-6,TRBV19,.,TGTGCCAGTAGTGGGGGGACGGCGTATAATTCACCCCTCCACTTT,CASSGGTAYNSPLHF
.,TRBJ2-5,TRBV18,TRBD2,TGTGCCAGCTCACTTCGACTAGCGGAGACCCAGTACTTC,CASSLRLAETQYF
few,TRBJ2-5,TRBV5-1,.,TGCGCCAGCAGTATAACAAGAGAGACCCAGTACTTC,CASSITRETQYF